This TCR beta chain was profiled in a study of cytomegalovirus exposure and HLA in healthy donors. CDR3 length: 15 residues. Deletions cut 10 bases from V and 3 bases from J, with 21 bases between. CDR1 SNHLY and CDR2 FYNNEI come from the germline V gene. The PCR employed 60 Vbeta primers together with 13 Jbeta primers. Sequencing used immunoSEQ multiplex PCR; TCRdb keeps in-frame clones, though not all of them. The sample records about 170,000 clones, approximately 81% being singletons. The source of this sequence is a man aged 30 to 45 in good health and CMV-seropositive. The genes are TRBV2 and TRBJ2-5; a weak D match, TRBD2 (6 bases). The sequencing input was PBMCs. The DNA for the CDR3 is TGTGCCACCCAGCGGGCCCGGCTAGAAGAAGAGACCCAGTACTTC. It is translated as CATQRARLEEETQYF.